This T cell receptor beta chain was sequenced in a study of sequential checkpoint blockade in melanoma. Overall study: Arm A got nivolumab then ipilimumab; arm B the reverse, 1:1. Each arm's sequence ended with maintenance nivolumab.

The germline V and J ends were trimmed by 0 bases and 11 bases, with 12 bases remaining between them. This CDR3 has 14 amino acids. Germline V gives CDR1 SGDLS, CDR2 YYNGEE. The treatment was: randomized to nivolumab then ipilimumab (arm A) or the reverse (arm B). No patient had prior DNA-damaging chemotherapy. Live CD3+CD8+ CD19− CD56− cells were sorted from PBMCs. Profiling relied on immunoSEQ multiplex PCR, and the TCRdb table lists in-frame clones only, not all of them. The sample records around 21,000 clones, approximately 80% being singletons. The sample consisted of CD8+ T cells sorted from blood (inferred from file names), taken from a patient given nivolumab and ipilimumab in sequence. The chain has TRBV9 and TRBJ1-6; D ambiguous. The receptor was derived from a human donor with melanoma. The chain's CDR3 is CASSVASPATPLHF. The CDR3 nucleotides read TGTGCCAGCAGCGTAGCGAGTCCCGCGACACCCCTCCACTTT.